The 9 T cell receptor beta chains reported below all come from one sample, sequenced in a study of a mutant IDH1 vaccine in newly diagnosed glioma (dated by TCRdb to about 2021). Their specific antigens are unknown. Library generation was performed with the immunoSEQ multiplex PCR assay. TCRdb took over this immuneACCESS table, retaining in-frame rearrangements with V and J assigned. Such tables are incomplete; in checked studies, under half of the missing clones stem from an unresolved V gene, and the remainder is unexplained. The sample data list about 13,000 clones, and around 77% of these were observed just once. The top ten clones comprise about 4.3% of the sample. Explained via the paper, the time point label denotes: week 47, end of study. Every vaccine dose consisted of 300 ug of a 20-mer mutant IDH1 peptide in Montanide, administered subcutaneously together with topical imiquimod. The starting material was PBMCs, obtained from a glioma patient whose treatment included an IDH1 peptide vaccine. Source of these receptors: a woman in her thirties or forties with glioma.

This clone was counted a few times. This chain uses TRBV7-2 with TRBJ1-5, with D possibly TRBD1 on 6 matching bases. Germline CDR1 is SGHTA and CDR2 is FQGNSA. Trimming cost V 5 bases and J 6 bases, with 11 bases left between them. CDR3 length: 13 amino acids. The chain's CDR3 is CASSRGGSQPQHF. The DNA of the CDR3 is TGTGCCAGCAGCCGAGGGGGATCTCAGCCCCAGCATTTT.

The V and J genes are TRBV4-3 and TRBJ2-1; 10 bases line up with TRBD2. Looked up from germline, CDR1 is LGHNA and CDR2 is YSLEER. The CDR3 covers 17 residues. Germline trimming cut 0 bases from V and 6 bases from J; bases unmatched to any gene: 8. CDR3 sequence (DNA): TGCGCCAGCAGCCAAGATTCAGCGGGGGGGCCGGGCAATGAGCAGTTCTTC. Translating it yields CASSQDSAGGPGNEQFF.

The chain carries TRBV7-2 and TRBJ2-1; D ambiguous. Trimming removed 4 bases at V and 9 bases at J, with 16 bases between. Per germline, CDR1 SGHTA and CDR2 FQGNSA. CDR3 length equals 14 residues. CDR3 loop: CASSSLQSTSEQFF. The CDR3 coding sequence is TGTGCCAGCAGCTCGTTACAGTCTACAAGTGAGCAGTTCTTC.

The chain joins TRBV5-1 to TRBJ1-1; D is unresolved. Germline CDR1 and CDR2: SGHRS and YFSETQ. Trimming cost V 0 bases and J 2 bases, with 5 bases left between them. This CDR3 is built from 13 residues. The DNA of the CDR3 is TGCGCCAGCAGCTTGGGAGGAAACACTGAAGCTTTCTTT. It translates to CASSLGGNTEAFF.

The chain combines TRBV7-2 with TRBJ2-1, with TRBD2 identical over 9 bases. The CDR3 extends over 14 amino acids. CDR1 is SGHTA and CDR2 is FQGNSA in the germline V gene. V trimming: 5 bases; J trimming: 8 bases; junction bases outside the gene matches: 7. This chain's CDR3 is CASSPGAGGYEQFF. CDR3 nucleotides: TGTGCCAGCAGCCCGGGGGCGGGAGGGTATGAGCAGTTCTTC.

The chain recombines TRBV5-6 with TRBJ1-5, with D uncertain. This CDR3 has 15 amino acids. Germline CDR1 SGHDT, CDR2 YYEEEE. Trimming shortened V by 5 bases and J by 1 base, and 13 bases separated the two germline ends. CDR3 nucleotide sequence: TGTGCCAGCAGTTTGTCGGAGATCAGCAATCAGCCCCAGCATTTT. Amino acids: CASSLSEISNQPQHF.

J is TRBJ2-2 and V is TRBV4-2, with TRBD2 as a possible D gene (6 bases). The germline gives CDR1 LGHNA, CDR2 YNFKEQ. Deletions cut 5 bases from V and 1 base from J, with 8 bases between. This CDR3 region has 14 residues. CDR3 bases: TGTGCCAGCAGCTGGGGGGAGAACACCGGGGAGCTGTTTTTT. Its translation is CASSWGENTGELFF.

V usage is TRBV6-1 and J usage is TRBJ2-7; no firm D call. Trimming cost V 1 base and J 9 bases, with 19 bases left between them. The CDR3 runs to 15 residues. Per the germline V gene, CDR1 is MNHNS and CDR2 is SASEGT. CDR3 amino acids: CASSEGPHSLPRQYF. The DNA of the CDR3 is TGTGCCAGCAGTGAAGGGCCTCACTCACTCCCGCGGCAGTACTTC.

This rearrangement joins TRBV28 to TRBJ1-2; weak D call: TRBD1 (5 bases). Looked up from germline, CDR1 is MDHEN and CDR2 is SYDVKM. The CDR3 covers 13 residues. Deletions cut 3 bases from V and 6 bases from J, with 11 bases between. In DNA, the CDR3 is TGTGCCAGCAGTTTTGAGGGGCGGGATGGCTACACCTTC. Translated: CASSFEGRDGYTF.